Listed below are T cell receptor beta chains from one sample, sequenced in a study of T cells after yellow fever vaccination. TCRdb reanalysed the 5' RACE reads using MiXCR and keeps one entry per CDR3 protein. Seen here are 250,000 to 400,000 distinct CDR3 sequences, approximately 4% observed once, and the top ten hold around 23%. The sample consisted of PBMCs, taken 5 days after the yellow fever booster vaccination. The receptors shown here come from a man aged 18 to 35 who received the YFV17D yellow fever vaccine. The CDR3 runs from the conserved cysteine through the conserved F or W. Not all rows give a size; the values are once, few, many and, for expanded clones, a class.

>14|TRBJ1-5|few|TRBV4-2
CASSQVGEFQPQHF
>15|TRBJ2-6|-|TRBV30
CAWTFPSSGANVLTF
>12|TRBJ1-2|-|TRBV4-1
CASSRGQYGYTF
>16|TRBJ2-2|few|TRBV7-6
CASSSRQGARTGELFF
>16|TRBJ2-1|-|TRBV12-3/TRBV12-4
CASSINPFTSRHEQFF
>13|TRBJ2-5|many|TRBV7-2
CASSLVRTETQYF
>16|TRBJ1-1|-|TRBV9
CASSVSNQAGVTEAFF
>13|TRBJ2-1|-|TRBV7-2
CASSSDRGREQFF
>10|TRBJ2-5|many|TRBV20-1
CSARRETQYF
>16|TRBJ1-4|many|TRBV4-3
CASRPGQGKGGEKLFF
>14|TRBJ2-5|few|TRBV5-4
CASSLALAGETQYF
>15|TRBJ2-2|few|TRBV12-3/TRBV12-4
CASSDWRGNTGELFF
>14|TRBJ1-1|many|TRBV7-9
CASSHRDGNTEAFF
>15|TRBJ2-1|-|TRBV7-9
CASSLGGDVTHEQFF
>14|TRBJ2-2|few|TRBV6-1
CASNPEVDTGELFF
>17|TRBJ2-3|-|TRBV19
CASSPFWTSGGTDTQYF
>16|TRBJ2-2|few|TRBV30
CAYLKTPGQGRGELFF
>16|TRBJ2-5|-|TRBV4-2
CASSQGGGRLEETQYF